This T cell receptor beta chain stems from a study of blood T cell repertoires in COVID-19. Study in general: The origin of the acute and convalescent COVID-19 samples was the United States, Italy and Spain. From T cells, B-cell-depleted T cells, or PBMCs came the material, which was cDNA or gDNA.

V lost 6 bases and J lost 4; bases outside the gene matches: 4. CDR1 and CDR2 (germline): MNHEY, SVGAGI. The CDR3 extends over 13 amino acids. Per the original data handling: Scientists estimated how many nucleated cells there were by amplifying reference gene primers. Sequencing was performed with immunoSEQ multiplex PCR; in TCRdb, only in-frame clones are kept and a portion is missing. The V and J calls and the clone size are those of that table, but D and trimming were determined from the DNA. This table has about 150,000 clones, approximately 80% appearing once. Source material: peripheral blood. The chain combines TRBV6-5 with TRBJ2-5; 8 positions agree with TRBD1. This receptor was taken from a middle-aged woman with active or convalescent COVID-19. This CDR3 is CASRRDRSETQYF. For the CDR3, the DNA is TGTGCCAGCAGGCGGGACAGGTCAGAGACCCAGTACTTC.